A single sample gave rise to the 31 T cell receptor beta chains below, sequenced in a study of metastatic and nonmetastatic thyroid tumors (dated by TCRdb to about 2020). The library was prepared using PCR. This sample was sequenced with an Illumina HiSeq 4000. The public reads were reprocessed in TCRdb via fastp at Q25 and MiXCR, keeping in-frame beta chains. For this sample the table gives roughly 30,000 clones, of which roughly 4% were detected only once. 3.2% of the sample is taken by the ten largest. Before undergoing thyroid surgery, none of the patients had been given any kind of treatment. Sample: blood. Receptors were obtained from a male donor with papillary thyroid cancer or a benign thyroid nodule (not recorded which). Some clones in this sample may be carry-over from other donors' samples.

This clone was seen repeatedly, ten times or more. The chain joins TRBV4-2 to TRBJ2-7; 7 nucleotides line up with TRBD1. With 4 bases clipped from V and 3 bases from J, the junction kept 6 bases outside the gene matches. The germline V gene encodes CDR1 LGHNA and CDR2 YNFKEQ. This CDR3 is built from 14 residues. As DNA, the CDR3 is TGTGCCAGCAGCCCCGCAGGGACAGACTACGAGCAGTACTTC. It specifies CASSPAGTDYEQYF.

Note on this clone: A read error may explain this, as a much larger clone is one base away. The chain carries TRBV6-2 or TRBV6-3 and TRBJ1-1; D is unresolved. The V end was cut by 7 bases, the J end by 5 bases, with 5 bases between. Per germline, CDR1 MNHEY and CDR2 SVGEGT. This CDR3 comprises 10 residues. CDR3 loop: CASIRTEAFF. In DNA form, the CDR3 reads TGTGCCAGCATACGGACTGAAGCTTTCTTT.

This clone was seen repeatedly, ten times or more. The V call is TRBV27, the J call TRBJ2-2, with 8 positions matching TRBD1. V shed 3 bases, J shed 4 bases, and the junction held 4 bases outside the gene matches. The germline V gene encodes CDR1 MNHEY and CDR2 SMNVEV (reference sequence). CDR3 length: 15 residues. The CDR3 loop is CASSFQGAVTGELFF. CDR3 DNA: TGTGCCAGCAGTTTCCAGGGGGCTGTCACCGGGGAGCTGTTTTTT.

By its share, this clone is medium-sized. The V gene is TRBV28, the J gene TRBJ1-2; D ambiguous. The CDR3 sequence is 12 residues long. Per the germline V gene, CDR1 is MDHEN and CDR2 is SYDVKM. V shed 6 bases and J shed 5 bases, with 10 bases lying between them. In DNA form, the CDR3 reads TGTGCCAGCAGCCCAACGAGTTATGGCTACACCTTC. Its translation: CASSPTSYGYTF.

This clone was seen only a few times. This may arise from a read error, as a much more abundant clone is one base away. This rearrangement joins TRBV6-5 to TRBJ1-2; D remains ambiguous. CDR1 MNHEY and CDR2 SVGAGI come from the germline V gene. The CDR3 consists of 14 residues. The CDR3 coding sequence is TGTGCCAGCAGTTACTCAGGGTCCCACTATAGCTACACCTTC. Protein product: CASSYSGSHYSYTF.

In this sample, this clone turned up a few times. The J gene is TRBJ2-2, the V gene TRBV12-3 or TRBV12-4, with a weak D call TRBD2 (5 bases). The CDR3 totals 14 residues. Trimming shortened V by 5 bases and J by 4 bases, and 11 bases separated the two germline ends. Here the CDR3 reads CASSREGFTGELFF. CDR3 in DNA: TGTGCCAGCAGTCGGGAAGGGTTCACCGGGGAGCTGTTTTTT.

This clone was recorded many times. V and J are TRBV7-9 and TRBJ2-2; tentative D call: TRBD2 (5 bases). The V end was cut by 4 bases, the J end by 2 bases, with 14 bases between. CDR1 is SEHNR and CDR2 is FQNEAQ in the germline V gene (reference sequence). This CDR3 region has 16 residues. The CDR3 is CASSYLGGLNTGELFF. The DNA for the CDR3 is TGTGCCAGCAGCTATTTAGGAGGATTAAACACCGGGGAGCTGTTTTTT.

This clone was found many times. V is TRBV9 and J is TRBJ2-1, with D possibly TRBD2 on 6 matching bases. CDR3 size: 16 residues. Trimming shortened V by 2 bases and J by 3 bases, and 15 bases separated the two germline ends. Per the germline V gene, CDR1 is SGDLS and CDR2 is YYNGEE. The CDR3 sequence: CASSVEGSSGYNEQFF. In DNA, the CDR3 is TGTGCCAGCAGCGTGGAGGGGAGTAGCGGCTACAATGAGCAGTTCTTC.

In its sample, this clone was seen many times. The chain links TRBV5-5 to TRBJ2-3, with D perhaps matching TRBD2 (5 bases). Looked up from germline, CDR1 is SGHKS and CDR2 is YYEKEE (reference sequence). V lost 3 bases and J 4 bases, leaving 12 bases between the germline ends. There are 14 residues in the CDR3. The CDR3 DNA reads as TGTGCCAGCAGCTACCGGACTGCCCCAGATACGCAGTATTTT. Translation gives CASSYRTAPDTQYF.

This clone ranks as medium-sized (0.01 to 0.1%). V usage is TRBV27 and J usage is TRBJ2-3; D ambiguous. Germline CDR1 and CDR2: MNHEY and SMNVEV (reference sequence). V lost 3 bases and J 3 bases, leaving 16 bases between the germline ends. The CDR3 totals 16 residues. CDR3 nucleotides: TGTGCCAGCAGTTTCGTGTATCCAAAGAGGACAGATACGCAGTATTTT. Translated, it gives CASSFVYPKRTDTQYF.

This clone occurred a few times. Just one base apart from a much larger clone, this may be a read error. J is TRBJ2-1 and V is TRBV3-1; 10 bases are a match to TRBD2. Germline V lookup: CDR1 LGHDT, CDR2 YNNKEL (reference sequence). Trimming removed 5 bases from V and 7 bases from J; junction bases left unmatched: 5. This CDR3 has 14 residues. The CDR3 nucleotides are TGTGCCAGCAGCACCCTAGCGGGAGTTAATGAGCAGTTCTTC. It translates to CASSTLAGVNEQFF.

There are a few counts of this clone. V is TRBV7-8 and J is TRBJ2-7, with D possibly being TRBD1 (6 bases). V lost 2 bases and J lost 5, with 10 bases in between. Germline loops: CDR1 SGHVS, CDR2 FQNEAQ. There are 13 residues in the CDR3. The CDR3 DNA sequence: TGTGCCAGCAGCTTAAAGGGGGACCACGAGCAGTACTTC. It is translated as CASSLKGDHEQYF.

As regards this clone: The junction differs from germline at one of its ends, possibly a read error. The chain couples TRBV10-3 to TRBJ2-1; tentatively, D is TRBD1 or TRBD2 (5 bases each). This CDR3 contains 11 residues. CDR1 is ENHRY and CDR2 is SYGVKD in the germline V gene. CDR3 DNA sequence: TGTGCCATCAGGAAACGGGACGACTATGAATTC. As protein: CAIRKRDDYEF.

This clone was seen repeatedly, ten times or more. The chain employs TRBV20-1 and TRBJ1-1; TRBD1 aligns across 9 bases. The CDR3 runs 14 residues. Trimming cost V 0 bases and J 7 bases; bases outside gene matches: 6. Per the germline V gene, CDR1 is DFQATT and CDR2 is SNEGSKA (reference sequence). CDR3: CSARDRQGGGEAFF. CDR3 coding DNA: TGCAGTGCTAGAGATCGACAGGGGGGTGGTGAAGCTTTCTTT.

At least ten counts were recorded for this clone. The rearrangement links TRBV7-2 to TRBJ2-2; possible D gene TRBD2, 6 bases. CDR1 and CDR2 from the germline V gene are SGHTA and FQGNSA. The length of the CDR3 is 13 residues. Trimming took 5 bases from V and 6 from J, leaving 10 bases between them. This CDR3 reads CASSPRLAGELFF. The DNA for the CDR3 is TGTGCCAGCAGCCCCAGACTAGCCGGGGAGCTGTTTTTT.

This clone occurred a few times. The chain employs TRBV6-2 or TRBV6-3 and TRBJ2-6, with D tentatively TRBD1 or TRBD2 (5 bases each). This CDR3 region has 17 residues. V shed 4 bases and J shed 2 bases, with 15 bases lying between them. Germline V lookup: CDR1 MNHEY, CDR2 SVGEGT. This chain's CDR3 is CASSFGTERTGANVLTF. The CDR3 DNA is TGTGCCAGCAGTTTCGGGACGGAACGAACTGGGGCCAACGTCCTGACTTTC.

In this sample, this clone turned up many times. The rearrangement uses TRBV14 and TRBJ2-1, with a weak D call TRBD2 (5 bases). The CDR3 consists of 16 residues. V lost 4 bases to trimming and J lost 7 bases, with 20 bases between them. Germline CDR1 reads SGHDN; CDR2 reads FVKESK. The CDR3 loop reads CASSPFRLASRNEQFF. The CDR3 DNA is TGTGCCAGCAGCCCTTTTCGCCTAGCTTCTAGGAATGAGCAGTTCTTC.

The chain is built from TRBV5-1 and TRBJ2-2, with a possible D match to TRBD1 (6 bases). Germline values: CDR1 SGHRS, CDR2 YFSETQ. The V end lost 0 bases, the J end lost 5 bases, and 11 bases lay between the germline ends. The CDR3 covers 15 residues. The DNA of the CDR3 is TGCGCCAGCAGCTTGGGACAGGCAGTGACCGGGGAGCTGTTTTTT. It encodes CASSLGQAVTGELFF.

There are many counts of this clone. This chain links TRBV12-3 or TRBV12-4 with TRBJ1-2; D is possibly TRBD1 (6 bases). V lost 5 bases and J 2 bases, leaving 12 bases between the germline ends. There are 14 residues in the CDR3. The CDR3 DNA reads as TGTGCCAGCAGTGGGGGTACAGGGAACTATGGCTACACCTTC. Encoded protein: CASSGGTGNYGYTF.

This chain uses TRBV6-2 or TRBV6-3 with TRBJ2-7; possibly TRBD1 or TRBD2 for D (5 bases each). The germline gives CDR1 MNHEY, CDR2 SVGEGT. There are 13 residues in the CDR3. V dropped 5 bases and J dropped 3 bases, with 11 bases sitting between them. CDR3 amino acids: CASSRDPRYEQYF. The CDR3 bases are TGTGCCAGCAGTCGGGACCCGCGCTACGAGCAGTACTTC.

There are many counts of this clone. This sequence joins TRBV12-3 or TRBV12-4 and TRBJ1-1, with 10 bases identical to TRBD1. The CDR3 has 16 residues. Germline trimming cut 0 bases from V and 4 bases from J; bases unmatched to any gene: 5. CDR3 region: CASSLARGQGGTEAFF. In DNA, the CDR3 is TGTGCCAGCAGTTTAGCGCGAGGACAGGGGGGCACTGAAGCTTTCTTT.

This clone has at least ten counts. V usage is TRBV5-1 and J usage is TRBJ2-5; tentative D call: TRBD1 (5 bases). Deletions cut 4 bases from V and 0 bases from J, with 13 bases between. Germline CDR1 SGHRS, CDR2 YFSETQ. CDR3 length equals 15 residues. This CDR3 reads CASSEVPDNQETQYF. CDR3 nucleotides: TGCGCCAGCAGCGAGGTTCCGGACAACCAAGAGACCCAGTACTTC. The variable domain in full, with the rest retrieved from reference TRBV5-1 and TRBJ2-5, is KAGVTQTPRYLIKTRGQQVTLSCSPISGHRSVSWYQQTPGQGLQFLFEYFSETQRNKGNFPGRFSGRQFSNSRSEMNVSTLELGDSALYLCASSEVPDNQETQYFGPGTRLLVL.

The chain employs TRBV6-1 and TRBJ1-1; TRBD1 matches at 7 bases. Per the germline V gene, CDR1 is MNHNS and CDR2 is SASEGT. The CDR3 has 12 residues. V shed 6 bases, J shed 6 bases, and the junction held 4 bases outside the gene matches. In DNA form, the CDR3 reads TGTGCCAGCAGAGACAGGGAGGCTGAAGCTTTCTTT. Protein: CASRDREAEAFF.

The DNA of the CDR3 is TGCAGTGAAGCCCAGGTAGCCGAGCAGTACTTC. Its protein is CSEAQVAEQYF. The chain recombines TRBV20-1 with TRBJ2-7; no firm D call. V lost 7 bases and J lost 6, with 13 bases in between. This CDR3 is built from 11 residues. Germline V gene lookup returns CDR1 DFQATT and CDR2 SNEGSKA (reference sequence).

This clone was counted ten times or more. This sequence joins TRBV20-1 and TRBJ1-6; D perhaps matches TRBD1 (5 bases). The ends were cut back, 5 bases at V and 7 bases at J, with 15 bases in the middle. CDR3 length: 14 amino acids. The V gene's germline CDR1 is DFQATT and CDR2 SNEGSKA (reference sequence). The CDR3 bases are TGCAGTGCTTGGGTATCACAGGAGAATTCACCCCTCCACTTT. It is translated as CSAWVSQENSPLHF.

The CDR3 protein is CASRRGLADYEQYF. CDR3 bases: TGTGCCAGCAGGCGCGGACTAGCGGATTACGAGCAGTACTTC. This sequence joins TRBV6-1 and TRBJ2-7; TRBD2 agrees at 10 bases. This CDR3 has 14 amino acids. Trimming at V came to 6 bases and at J to 4 bases, leaving 6 bases not matched to a gene. Germline V lookup: CDR1 MNHNS, CDR2 SASEGT.

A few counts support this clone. The CDR3 loop reads CASSQGTGAYEQYF. CDR3 nucleotide sequence: TGTGCCAGCAGCCAAGGCACAGGGGCCTACGAGCAGTACTTC. The gene calls are TRBV14 and TRBJ2-7; 7 positions agree with TRBD1. The trim removed 1 base at V and 2 bases at J, leaving 2 bases unmatched. The CDR3 runs to 14 residues. Germline assignment: CDR1 SGHDN and CDR2 FVKESK.

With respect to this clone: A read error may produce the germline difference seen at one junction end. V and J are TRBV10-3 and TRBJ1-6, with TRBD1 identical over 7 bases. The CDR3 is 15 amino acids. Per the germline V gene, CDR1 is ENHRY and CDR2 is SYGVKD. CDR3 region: CAISAGQPYNSPLNF. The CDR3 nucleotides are TGTGCCATCAGTGCGGGACAGCCTTATAACTCACCACTCAACTTT.

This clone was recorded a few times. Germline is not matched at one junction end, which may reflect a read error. Here the CDR3 DNA reads TGTGCCAGCAGTTCCCGGCAGGTGGCAATTGAAAAACTTTTTTTT. This encodes CASSSRQVAIEKLFF. The rearrangement joins TRBV28 to TRBJ1-4; D is uncertain. Germline V CDR1 and CDR2: MDHEN, SYDVKM. The CDR3 is 15 amino acids.

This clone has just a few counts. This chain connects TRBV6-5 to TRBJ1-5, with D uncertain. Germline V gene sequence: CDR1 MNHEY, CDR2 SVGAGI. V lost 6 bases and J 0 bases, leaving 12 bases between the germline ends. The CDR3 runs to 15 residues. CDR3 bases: TGTGCCAGCAGAGTCCGTGCAGATAGCAATCAGCCCCAGCATTTT. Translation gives CASRVRADSNQPQHF.

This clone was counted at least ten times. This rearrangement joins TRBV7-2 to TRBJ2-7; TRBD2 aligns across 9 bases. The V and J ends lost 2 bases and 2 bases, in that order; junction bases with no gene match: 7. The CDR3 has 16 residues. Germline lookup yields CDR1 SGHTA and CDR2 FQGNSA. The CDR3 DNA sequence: TGTGCCAGCAGCTTATTCAGCGGGAGGATTCCCTACGAGCAGTACTTC. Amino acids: CASSLFSGRIPYEQYF.